These 26 T cell receptor beta chains were all obtained from the same sample, sequenced in a study of T cell changes during pregnancy in multiple sclerosis. TCRdb keeps only in-frame clones here, not all; method: immunoSEQ multiplex PCR. The sample yields approximately 61,000 clones, nearly 90% seen once. The input for sequencing was peripheral blood, taken in the first trimester of pregnancy. Every receptor here comes from a female donor with multiple sclerosis, enrolled in a pregnancy study.

This clone has just one count. The genes are TRBV5-1 and TRBJ2-1; no clear D gene. Per the germline V gene, CDR1 is SGHRS and CDR2 is YFSETQ. Trimming pared 0 bases from V and 0 bases from J, leaving 7 bases between. This CDR3 has 15 amino acids. CDR3 in amino acids: CASSLDSSSYNEQFF. CDR3 in DNA: TGCGCCAGCAGCTTGGATTCTAGCTCCTACAATGAGCAGTTCTTC.

V gene TRBV5-8 combines with J gene TRBJ2-2; 7 nucleotides line up with TRBD2. The CDR3 contains 17 residues. CDR1 and CDR2 (germline): SGHTS, YDEGEE. V trimming: 2 bases; J trimming: 4 bases; junction bases outside the gene matches: 11. Here the CDR3 DNA reads TGTGCCAGCAGCTTCAGCCTAGGACTAGTAATCACCGGGGAGCTGTTTTTT. It codes for CASSFSLGLVITGELFF.

The genes are TRBV7-9 and TRBJ1-2; D not certain. The CDR3 has 11 residues. Germline values: CDR1 SEHNR, CDR2 FQNEAQ (reference sequence). V was trimmed by 11 bases and J by 5 bases, leaving 12 bases between them. In DNA, the CDR3 is TGTGCCGGCGAGGATAGGTATGGCTACACCTTC. It encodes CAGEDRYGYTF.

As to this clone: Additional DNA sequences in this sample encode the identical CDR3. V is TRBV18 and J is TRBJ1-1; 11 bases align to TRBD1. After removal of 2 bases from V and 4 bases from J, the junction contained 0 bases not matched to a gene. There are 14 residues in the CDR3. From germline, CDR1 is KGHSH and CDR2 LQKENI. CDR3 DNA: TGTGCCAGCTCACCAGGGACAGGGGGCACTGAAGCTTTCTTT. It translates to CASSPGTGGTEAFF.

The rearrangement uses TRBV25-1 and TRBJ1-4; D possibly corresponds to TRBD1 (6 bases). CDR3 length: 15 residues. V shed 7 bases and J shed 5 bases, with 17 bases lying between them. Per germline, CDR1 MGHDK and CDR2 SYGVNS. The CDR3 DNA is TGTGCCAGCACCACCCTTGGGGGACACAATGAAAAACTGTTTTTT. Protein product: CASTTLGGHNEKLFF.

This clone was detected only a few times. The V and J genes are TRBV28 and TRBJ1-2; 9 nucleotides match TRBD1. Trimming cost V 7 bases and J 7 bases; bases outside gene matches: 19. Germline values: CDR1 MDHEN, CDR2 SYDVKM. The CDR3 is 17 amino acids. CDR3 in DNA: TGTGCCAGCACCCTCCCCCACCCGGGACAGGGATACGGTGGCTACACCTTC. It is translated as CASTLPHPGQGYGGYTF.

V and J are TRBV10-3 and TRBJ2-7; TRBD2 agrees at 8 bases. V lost 8 bases and J lost 4; bases outside the gene matches: 13. The CDR3 length is 15 residues. Germline V gene data show CDR1 as ENHRY and CDR2 as SYGVKD. CDR3 protein: CAIQSAGEESYEQYF. As DNA, the CDR3 is TGTGCCATCCAATCAGCGGGAGAGGAGAGTTACGAGCAGTACTTC.

This clone was detected only a few times. The CDR3 is CAITPGGSSYEQYF. The DNA for the CDR3 is TGTGCCATCACCCCCGGGGGAAGCTCCTACGAGCAGTACTTC. The chain employs TRBV10-3 and TRBJ2-7; possible D gene TRBD2, 6 bases. CDR1 is ENHRY and CDR2 is SYGVKD in the germline V gene. Trimming cost V 7 bases and J 0 bases, with 13 bases left between them. The CDR3 runs 14 residues.

This sequence joins TRBV5-4 and TRBJ2-5; 8 nucleotides line up with TRBD1. The CDR3 is 16 amino acids. V was clipped by 0 bases and J by 1 base; unmatched bases: 5. Looked up from germline, CDR1 is SGHNT and CDR2 is YYREEE (reference sequence). CDR3 sequence reads: CASSLAPGTGQETQYF. CDR3 bases: TGTGCCAGCAGCTTGGCCCCCGGGACAGGCCAAGAGACCCAGTACTTC.

CDR3 bases: TGTGCCAGCAGCTTAGATTCGGCCGAAAAGACTAGGATTGAATTCTTC. Translation gives CASSLDSAEKTRIEFF. The chain is built from TRBV11-3 and TRBJ2-1, with a tentative D call TRBD2 (6 bases). Looked up from germline, CDR1 is SGHNT and CDR2 is YENEEA. The ends were cut back, 0 bases at V and 16 bases at J, with 25 bases in the middle. There are 16 residues in the CDR3.

The rearrangement joins TRBV6-4 to TRBJ2-3; 7 bases match TRBD2. Trimming took 4 bases from V and 4 from J; bases not matched to a gene: 8. CDR1 MRHNA and CDR2 SNTAGT come from the germline V gene. This CDR3 is built from 15 residues. The CDR3 bases are TGTGCCAGCAGTGTATCCAGGGAGGGGTCAGATACGCAGTATTTT. This translates into CASSVSREGSDTQYF.

The rearrangement uses TRBV7-6 and TRBJ2-1; 9 nucleotides match TRBD2. This CDR3 spans 18 amino acids. The germline CDR1 and CDR2 sequences are SGHVS and FNYEAQ. V was clipped by 1 base and J by 6 bases; unmatched bases: 13. The CDR3 DNA follows: TGTGCCAGCAGCTTAGTTGCGACTAGCGGACGTCCGGGCAATGAGCAGTTCTTC. It encodes CASSLVATSGRPGNEQFF.

CDR3 residues: CASSSGTTYGYTF. CDR3 coding DNA: TGCGCCAGCAGCTCCGGGACTACCTATGGCTACACCTTC. The chain couples TRBV5-1 to TRBJ1-2; possibly TRBD1 for D (5 bases). CDR1 is SGHRS and CDR2 is YFSETQ in the germline V gene. Between the trimmed V and J ends, which lost 3 bases and 4 bases, there was a span of 10 bases. The CDR3 is made up of 13 amino acids.

The gene calls are TRBV28 and TRBJ2-7; 9 positions match TRBD2. From germline, CDR1 is MDHEN and CDR2 SYDVKM. This CDR3 has 15 amino acids. V was clipped by 5 bases and J by 4 bases; unmatched bases: 9. CDR3 in DNA: TGTGCCAGCAGTCCCCCATCTAGCGGGACGTACGAGCAGTACTTC. This translates into CASSPPSSGTYEQYF.

The gene calls are TRBV19 and TRBJ2-2, with 8 positions matching TRBD2. Looked up from germline, CDR1 is LNHDA and CDR2 is SQIVND (reference sequence). The CDR3 consists of 14 residues. The V and J ends lost 4 bases and 5 bases, in that order; junction bases with no gene match: 3. The CDR3 region has the DNA TGTGCCAGTAGTAAGGCGGGGGGAACCGGGGAGCTGTTTTTT. Protein sequence: CASSKAGGTGELFF.

The chain has TRBV18 and TRBJ1-5, with D possibly TRBD1 on 6 matching bases. This CDR3 has 14 residues. V lost 3 bases and J 7 bases, leaving 13 bases between the germline ends. Germline V gives CDR1 KGHSH, CDR2 LQKENI. The CDR3 region has the DNA TGTGCCAGCTCACCCATCGCAGGGGTACAGCCCCAGCATTTT. This translates into CASSPIAGVQPQHF.

The rearrangement links TRBV7-3 to TRBJ2-3, with D possibly being TRBD2 (5 bases). The germline gives CDR1 SGHTA, CDR2 FQGTGA. V lost 5 bases, J lost 5 bases, and 14 bases lay in between. The CDR3 length is 14 residues. As DNA, the CDR3 is TGTGCCAGCAGCCTAGGGTACGGGGTAGATACGCAGTATTTT. Protein sequence: CASSLGYGVDTQYF.

This chain links TRBV9 with TRBJ2-1, with 14 bases fitting TRBD2. CDR3 length: 16 amino acids. Germline V gene data show CDR1 as SGDLS and CDR2 as YYNGEE. J was trimmed by 8 bases and V by 0 bases; bases with no gene match: 4. The chain's CDR3 is CASSVVGTSGSDEQFF. CDR3 nucleotide sequence: TGTGCCAGCAGCGTAGTTGGGACTAGCGGGAGTGATGAGCAGTTCTTC.

The chain has TRBV7-9 and TRBJ1-4, with unresolved D. V lost 3 bases and J lost 8, with 10 bases in between. Germline assignment: CDR1 SEHNR and CDR2 FQNEAQ (reference sequence). The CDR3 length is 13 residues. The CDR3: CASSFLGSEKLFF. Written as DNA, the CDR3 is TGTGCCAGCAGCTTTTTGGGGAGCGAAAAACTGTTTTTT.

V gene TRBV6-6 combines with J gene TRBJ2-1, with 11 bases that match TRBD1. CDR1 and CDR2 from the germline V gene are MNHNY and SVGAGI (reference sequence). The length of the CDR3 is 15 residues. V trimming: 8 bases; J trimming: 4 bases; junction bases outside the gene matches: 7. CDR3 in amino acids: CASREDRGPYNEQFF. In DNA form, the CDR3 reads TGTGCCAGCCGTGAGGACAGGGGGCCTTACAATGAGCAGTTCTTC.

This clone is a singleton in its sample. The chain links TRBV6-4 to TRBJ2-6, with TRBD1 as a possible D gene (5 bases). V gave up 2 bases and J gave up 0 bases, with 5 bases separating them. The length of the CDR3 is 15 residues. The germline gives CDR1 MRHNA, CDR2 SNTAGT. CDR3 in DNA: TGTGCCAGCAGTGACAGGGGCTCTGGGGCCAACGTCCTGACTTTC. It encodes CASSDRGSGANVLTF.

The chain has TRBV6-4 and TRBJ2-1; TRBD2 agrees at 7 bases. The CDR3 totals 16 residues. Germline values: CDR1 MRHNA, CDR2 SNTAGT. Losses at the gene ends were 6 bases for V and 6 bases for J; bases not matched to a gene: 14. CDR3 protein: CASRVSRDYCFNEQFF. Written as DNA, the CDR3 is TGTGCCAGCAGAGTAAGCCGGGACTATTGTTTCAATGAGCAGTTCTTC.

The CDR3 is CASSWTSRSTQYF. Here the CDR3 DNA reads TGTGCCAGCAGCTGGACTAGCCGGAGCACCCAGTACTTC. V is TRBV28 and J is TRBJ2-5, with TRBD2 matching 8 bases. The CDR3 loop spans 13 amino acids. Germline CDR1 MDHEN, CDR2 SYDVKM. V shed 6 bases and J 8 bases; nucleotides not matched to a gene: 8.

The J gene is TRBJ1-1, the V gene TRBV7-3; D gene unclear. Germline CDR1 and CDR2: SGHTA and FQGTGA. This CDR3 spans 13 amino acids. V was trimmed by 4 bases and J by 1 base, leaving 7 bases between them. CDR3 sequence reads: CASSSQANTEAFF. The CDR3 region has the DNA TGTGCCAGCAGCTCCCAGGCGAACACTGAAGCTTTCTTT.

Written as DNA, the CDR3 is TGTGCCAGCAGCCAAGAACTAGCGGGAGGGCTGCCAGATACGCAGTATTTT. This sequence encodes CASSQELAGGLPDTQYF. V gene TRBV4-2 combines with J gene TRBJ2-3, with 13 bases matching TRBD2. The CDR3 length is 17 residues. V lost 0 bases, J lost 4 bases, and 4 bases stayed unmatched. From germline, CDR1 is LGHNA and CDR2 YNFKEQ.

V and J are TRBV7-9 and TRBJ2-5, with TRBD2 matching 8 bases. The CDR3 loop spans 15 amino acids. V shed 1 base, J shed 0 bases, and the junction held 1 base outside the gene matches. Germline CDR1 SEHNR, CDR2 FQNEAQ (reference sequence). The CDR3 region has the DNA TGTGCCAGCAGCTTAGGCGGGAGGTACCAAGAGACCCAGTACTTC. Protein: CASSLGGRYQETQYF.